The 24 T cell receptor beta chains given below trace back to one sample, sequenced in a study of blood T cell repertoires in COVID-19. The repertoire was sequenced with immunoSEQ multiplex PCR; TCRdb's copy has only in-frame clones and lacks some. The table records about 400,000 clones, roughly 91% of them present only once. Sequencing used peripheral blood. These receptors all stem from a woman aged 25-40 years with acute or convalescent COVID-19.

The CDR3 sequence: CASSFQGPGREQFF. CDR3 nucleotide sequence: TGTGCCAGCAGTTTTCAGGGCCCAGGTAGGGAGCAGTTCTTC. The V gene is TRBV28, the J gene TRBJ2-1; maybe TRBD1 (5 bases). V lost 3 bases and J 10 bases, leaving 16 bases between the germline ends. Germline CDR1 and CDR2: MDHEN and SYDVKM. CDR3 size: 14 residues.

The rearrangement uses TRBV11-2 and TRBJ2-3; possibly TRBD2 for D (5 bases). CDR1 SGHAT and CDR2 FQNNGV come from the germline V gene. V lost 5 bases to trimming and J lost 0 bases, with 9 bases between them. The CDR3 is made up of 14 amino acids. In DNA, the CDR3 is TGTGCCAGCAGCGACGGGGTCAGCACAGATACGCAGTATTTT. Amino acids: CASSDGVSTDTQYF.

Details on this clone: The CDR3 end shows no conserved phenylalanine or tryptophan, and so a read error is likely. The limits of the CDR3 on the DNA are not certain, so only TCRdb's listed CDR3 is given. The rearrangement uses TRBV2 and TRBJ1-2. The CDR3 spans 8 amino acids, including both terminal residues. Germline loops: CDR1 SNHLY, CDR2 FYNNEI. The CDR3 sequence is CASSTERV.

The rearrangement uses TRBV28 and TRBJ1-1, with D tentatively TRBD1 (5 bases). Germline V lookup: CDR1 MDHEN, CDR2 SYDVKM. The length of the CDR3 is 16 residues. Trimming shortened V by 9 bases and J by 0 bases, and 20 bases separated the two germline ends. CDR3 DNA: TGTGCCAGTCTTACGGGGGGGGGAGTTATGAACACTGAAGCTTTCTTT. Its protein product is CASLTGGGVMNTEAFF.

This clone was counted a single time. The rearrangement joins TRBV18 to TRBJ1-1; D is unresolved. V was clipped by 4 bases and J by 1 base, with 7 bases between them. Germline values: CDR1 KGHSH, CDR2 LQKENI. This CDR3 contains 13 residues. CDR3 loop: CASSHLPNTEAFF. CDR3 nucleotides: TGTGCCAGCTCACACCTACCGAACACTGAAGCTTTCTTT.

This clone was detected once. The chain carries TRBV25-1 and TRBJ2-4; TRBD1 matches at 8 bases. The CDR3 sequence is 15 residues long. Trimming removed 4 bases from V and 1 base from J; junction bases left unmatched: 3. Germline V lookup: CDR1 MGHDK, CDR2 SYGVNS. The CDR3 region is CASSARGLAKNIQYF. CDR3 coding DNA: TGTGCCAGCAGTGCCAGGGGGCTTGCCAAAAACATTCAGTACTTC.

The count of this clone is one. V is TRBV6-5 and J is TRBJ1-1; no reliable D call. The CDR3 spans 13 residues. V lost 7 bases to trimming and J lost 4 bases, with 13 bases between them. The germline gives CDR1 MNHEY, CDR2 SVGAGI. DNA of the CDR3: TGTGCCAGCACCGACAAACGGGGCACTGAAGCTTTCTTT. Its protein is CASTDKRGTEAFF.

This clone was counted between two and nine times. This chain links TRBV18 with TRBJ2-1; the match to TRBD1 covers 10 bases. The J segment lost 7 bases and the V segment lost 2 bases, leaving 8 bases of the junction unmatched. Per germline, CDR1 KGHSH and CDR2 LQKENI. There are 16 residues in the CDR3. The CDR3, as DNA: TGTGCCAGCTCACCAATCGTGGGACAGGGGAAAAATGAGCAGTTCTTC. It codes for CASSPIVGQGKNEQFF.

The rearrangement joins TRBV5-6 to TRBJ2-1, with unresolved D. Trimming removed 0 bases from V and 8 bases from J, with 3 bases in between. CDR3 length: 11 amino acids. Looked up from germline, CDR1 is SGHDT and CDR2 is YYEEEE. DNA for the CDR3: TGTGCCAGCAGCTTGGCAGATGAGCAGTTCTTC. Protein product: CASSLADEQFF. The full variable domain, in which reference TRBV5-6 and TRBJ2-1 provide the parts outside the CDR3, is DAGVTQSPTHLIKTRGQQVTLRCSPKSGHDTVSWYQQALGQGPQFIFQYYEEEERQRGNFPDRFSGHQFPNYSSELNVNALLLGDSALYLCASSLADEQFFGPGTRLTVL.

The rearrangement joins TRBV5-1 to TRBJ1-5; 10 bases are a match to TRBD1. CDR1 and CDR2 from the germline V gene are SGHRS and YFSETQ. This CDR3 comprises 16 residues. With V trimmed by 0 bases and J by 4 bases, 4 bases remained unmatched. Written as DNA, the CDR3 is TGCGCCAGCAGCTTGGGGGACAGGGGAGGGAATCAGCCCCAGCATTTT. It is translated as CASSLGDRGGNQPQHF. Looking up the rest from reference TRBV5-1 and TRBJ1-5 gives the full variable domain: KAGVTQTPRYLIKTRGQQVTLSCSPISGHRSVSWYQQTPGQGLQFLFEYFSETQRNKGNFPGRFSGRQFSNSRSEMNVSTLELGDSALYLCASSLGDRGGNQPQHFGDGTRLSIL.

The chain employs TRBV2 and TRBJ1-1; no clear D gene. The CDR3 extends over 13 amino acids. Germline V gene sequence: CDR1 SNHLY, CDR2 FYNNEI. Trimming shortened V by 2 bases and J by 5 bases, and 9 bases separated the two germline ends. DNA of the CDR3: TGTGCCAGCAGTGAACGGGGAGGGACTGAAGCTTTCTTT. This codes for CASSERGGTEAFF.

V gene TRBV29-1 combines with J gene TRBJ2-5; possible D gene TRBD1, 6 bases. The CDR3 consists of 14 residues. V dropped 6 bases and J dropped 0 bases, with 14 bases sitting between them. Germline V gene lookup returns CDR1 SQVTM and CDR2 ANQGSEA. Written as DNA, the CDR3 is TGCAGCGTACCCGACAGGTCGTACCAAGAGACCCAGTACTTC. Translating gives CSVPDRSYQETQYF. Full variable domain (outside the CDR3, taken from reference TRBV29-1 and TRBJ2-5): SAVISQKPSRDICQRGTSLTIQCQVDSQVTMMFWYRQQPGQSLTLIATANQGSEATYESGFVIDKFPISRPNLTFSTLTVSNMSPEDSSIYLCSVPDRSYQETQYFGPGTRLLVL.

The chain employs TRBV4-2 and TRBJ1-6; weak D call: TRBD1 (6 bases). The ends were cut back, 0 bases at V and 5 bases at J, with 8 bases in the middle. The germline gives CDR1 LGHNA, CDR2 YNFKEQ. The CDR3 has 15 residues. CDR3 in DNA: TGTGCCAGCAGCCAAGAGGACAGAGATAATTCACCCCTCCACTTT. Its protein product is CASSQEDRDNSPLHF.

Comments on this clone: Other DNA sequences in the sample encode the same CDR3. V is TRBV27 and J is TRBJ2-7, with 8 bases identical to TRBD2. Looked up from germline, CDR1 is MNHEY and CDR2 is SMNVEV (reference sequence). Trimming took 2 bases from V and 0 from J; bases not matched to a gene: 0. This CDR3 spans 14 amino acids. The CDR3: CASSLSGGSYEQYF. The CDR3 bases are TGTGCCAGCAGTTTAAGCGGGGGCTCCTACGAGCAGTACTTC.

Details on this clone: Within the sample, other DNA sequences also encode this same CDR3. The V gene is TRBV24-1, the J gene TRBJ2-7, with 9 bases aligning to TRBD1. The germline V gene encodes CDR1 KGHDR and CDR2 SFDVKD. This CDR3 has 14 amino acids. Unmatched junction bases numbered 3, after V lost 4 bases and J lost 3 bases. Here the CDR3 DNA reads TGTGCCACCAGTGACCCGGGACAGGGCTACGAGCAGTACTTC. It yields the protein CATSDPGQGYEQYF.

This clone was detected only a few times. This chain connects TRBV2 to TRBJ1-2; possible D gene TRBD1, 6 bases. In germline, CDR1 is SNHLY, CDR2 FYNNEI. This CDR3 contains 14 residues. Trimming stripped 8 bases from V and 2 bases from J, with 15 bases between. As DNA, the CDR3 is TGTGCCAGCCGGGCAGGGGCCCTAAACTATGGCTACACCTTC. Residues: CASRAGALNYGYTF.

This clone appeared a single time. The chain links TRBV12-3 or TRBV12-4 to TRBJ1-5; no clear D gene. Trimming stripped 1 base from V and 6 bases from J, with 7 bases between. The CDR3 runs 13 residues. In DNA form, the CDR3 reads TGTGCCAGCAGTTTAGTGCCGAGTCAGCCCCAGCATTTT. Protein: CASSLVPSQPQHF.

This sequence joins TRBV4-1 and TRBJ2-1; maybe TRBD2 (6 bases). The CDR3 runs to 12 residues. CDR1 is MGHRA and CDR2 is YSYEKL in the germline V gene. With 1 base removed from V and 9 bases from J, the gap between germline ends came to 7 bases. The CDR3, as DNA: TGCGCCAGCAGCCAAGGGGGGGTTGAGCAGTTCTTC. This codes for CASSQGGVEQFF.

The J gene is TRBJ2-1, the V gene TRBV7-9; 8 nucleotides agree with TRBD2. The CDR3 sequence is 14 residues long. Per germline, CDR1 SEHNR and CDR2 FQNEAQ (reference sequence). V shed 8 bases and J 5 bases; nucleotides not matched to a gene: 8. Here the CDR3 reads CASPRMGLDNEQFF. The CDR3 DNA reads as TGTGCCAGCCCCCGTATGGGACTAGACAATGAGCAGTTCTTC.

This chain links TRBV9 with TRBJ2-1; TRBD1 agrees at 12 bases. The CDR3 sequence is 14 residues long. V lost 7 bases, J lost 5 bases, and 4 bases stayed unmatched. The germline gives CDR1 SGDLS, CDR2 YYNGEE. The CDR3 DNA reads TGTGCCAGCGGGACAGGGGGCCCCGACAATGAGCAGTTCTTC. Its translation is CASGTGGPDNEQFF.

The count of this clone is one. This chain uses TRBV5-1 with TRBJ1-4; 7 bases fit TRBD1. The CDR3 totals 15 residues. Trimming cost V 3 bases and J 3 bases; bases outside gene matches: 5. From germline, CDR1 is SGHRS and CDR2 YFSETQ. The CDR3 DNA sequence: TGCGCCAGCAGCTCTGATGGACAGGCTAATGAAAAACTGTTTTTT. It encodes CASSSDGQANEKLFF.

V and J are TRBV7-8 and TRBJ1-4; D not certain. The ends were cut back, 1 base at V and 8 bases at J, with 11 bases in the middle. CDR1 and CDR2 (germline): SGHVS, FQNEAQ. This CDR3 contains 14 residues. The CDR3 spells CASSLEERGEKLFF. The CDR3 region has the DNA TGTGCCAGCAGCTTAGAGGAGAGAGGGGAAAAACTGTTTTTT.

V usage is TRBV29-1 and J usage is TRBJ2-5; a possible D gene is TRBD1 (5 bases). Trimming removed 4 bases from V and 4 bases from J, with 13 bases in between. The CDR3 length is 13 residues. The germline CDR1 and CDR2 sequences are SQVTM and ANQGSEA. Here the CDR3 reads CSVGGRALETQYF. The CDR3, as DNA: TGCAGCGTTGGTGGCAGGGCGTTAGAGACCCAGTACTTC.

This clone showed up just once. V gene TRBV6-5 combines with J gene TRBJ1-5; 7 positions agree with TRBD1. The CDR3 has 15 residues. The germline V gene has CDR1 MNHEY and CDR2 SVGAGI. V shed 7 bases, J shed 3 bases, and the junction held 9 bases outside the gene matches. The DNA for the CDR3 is TGTGCCAGCAATTCGGGACAGATGAACAATCAGCCCCAGCATTTT. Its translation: CASNSGQMNNQPQHF.